The sequence of this TCR beta chain was determined in a study of shared clonotypes between healthy human individuals. Study at large: Aged 18 to 49, the donors were a couple of women and a few men.

Notes on the study in general: What limited the represented genetic and exposure-history diversity was the small number of donors. Sequencing depth was expected to influence donor clonotype sharing.

Germline CDR1 reads ENHRY; CDR2 reads SYGVKD. This CDR3 is built from 13 residues. Between the trimmed V and J ends, which lost 6 bases and 7 bases, there was a span of 16 bases. With regard to this clone: Its antigen is unknown.

Loaded into unsorted PBMC replicate PCRs was about 310 ng DNA, 25,000 to 30,000 T cell genomes. This table comes from immunoSEQ multiplex PCR, and its TCRdb copy is limited to in-frame clones, with some not included. The sample contains roughly 500,000 clones, about four fifths of which appear only once. This rearrangement joins TRBV10-3 to TRBJ2-7, with a tentative D call TRBD1 (6 bases). This sequence was found in a woman in her thirties or forties in good health. Some clones in this sample may be carry-over from other donors' samples. The sample consisted of PBMCs. The CDR3 nucleotides read TGTGCCATCAGGGACAGCCCTTCACCGGAGCAGTACTTC. It is translated as CAIRDSPSPEQYF.